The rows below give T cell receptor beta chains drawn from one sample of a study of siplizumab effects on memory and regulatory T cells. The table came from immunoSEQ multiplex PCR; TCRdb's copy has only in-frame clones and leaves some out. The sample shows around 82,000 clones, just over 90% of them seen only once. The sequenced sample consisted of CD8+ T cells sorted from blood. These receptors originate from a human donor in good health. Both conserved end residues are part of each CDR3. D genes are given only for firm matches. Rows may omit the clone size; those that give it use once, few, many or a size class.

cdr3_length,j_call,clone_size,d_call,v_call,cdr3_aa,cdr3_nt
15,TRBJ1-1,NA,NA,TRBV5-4,CASSMGLVMNTEAFF,TGTGCCAGCAGCATGGGACTCGTTATGAACACTGAAGCTTTCTTT
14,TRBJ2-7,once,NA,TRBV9,CASSASGALYEQYF,TGTGCCAGCAGCGCGTCGGGTGCCCTGTACGAGCAGTACTTC
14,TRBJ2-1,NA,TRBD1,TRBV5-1,CASSFDRGYNEQFF,TGCGCCAGCAGCTTTGACAGGGGTTATAATGAGCAGTTCTTC
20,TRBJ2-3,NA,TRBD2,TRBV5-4,CASSLVLAGGYLTSTDTQYF,TGTGCCAGCAGCTTGGTCCTAGCGGGGGGCTACTTAACTAGCACAGATACGCAGTATTTT
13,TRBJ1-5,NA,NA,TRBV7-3,CASSLNVGQPQHF,TGTGCCAGCAGCTTAAATGTGGGTCAGCCCCAGCATTTT
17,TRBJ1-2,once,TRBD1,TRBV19,CASSIPGQGGFNYGYTF,TGTGCCAGTAGTATCCCGGGACAGGGTGGGTTTAACTATGGCTACACCTTC
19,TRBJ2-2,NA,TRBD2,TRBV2,CASSESPITSGGHTGELFF,TGTGCCAGCAGTGAGTCCCCTATTACTAGCGGGGGCCACACCGGGGAGCTGTTTTTT
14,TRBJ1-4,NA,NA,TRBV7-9,CASSLELGDEKLFF,TGTGCCAGCAGCTTAGAATTAGGGGATGAAAAACTGTTTTTT
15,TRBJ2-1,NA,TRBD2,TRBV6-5,CASSYVTGGLGEQFF,TGTGCCAGCAGTTACGTGACGGGGGGTTTAGGTGAGCAGTTCTTC
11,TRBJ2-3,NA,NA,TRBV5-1,CASSFTDTQYF,TGCGCCAGCAGCTTCACAGATACGCAGTATTTT
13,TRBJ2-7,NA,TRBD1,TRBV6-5,CASSPGQVYEQYF,TGTGCCAGCAGTCCCGGACAGGTTTACGAGCAGTACTTC
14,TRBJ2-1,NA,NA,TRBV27,CASSRTTSYNEQFF,TGTGCCAGCAGTCGGACTACCTCCTACAATGAGCAGTTCTTC
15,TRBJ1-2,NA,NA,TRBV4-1,CASSQDDVANYGYTF,TGCGCCAGCAGCCAAGATGACGTTGCTAACTATGGCTACACCTTC
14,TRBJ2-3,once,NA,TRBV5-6,CASSNLIATDTQYF,TGTGCCAGCAGCAACCTGATAGCAACAGATACGCAGTATTTT
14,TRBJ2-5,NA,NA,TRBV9,CASSVSGFQETQYF,TGTGCCAGCAGCGTATCCGGGTTCCAAGAGACCCAGTACTTC
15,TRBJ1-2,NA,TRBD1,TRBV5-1,CASSFRDRGPEGYTF,TGCGCCAGCAGCTTCCGGGACAGGGGGCCGGAAGGCTACACCTTC
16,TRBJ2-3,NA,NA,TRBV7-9,CASSHRQGTSTDTQYF,TGTGCCAGCAGCCACAGGCAGGGTACTAGCACAGATACGCAGTATTTT
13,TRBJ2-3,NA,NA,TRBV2,CASSGGPPDTQYF,TGTGCCAGCAGTGGAGGTCCCCCAGATACGCAGTATTTT
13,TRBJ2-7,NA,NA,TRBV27,CASSLGNHYEQYF,TGTGCCAGCAGCCTAGGGAACCACTACGAGCAGTACTTC
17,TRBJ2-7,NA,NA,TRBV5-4,CASSLIGLGRISYEQYF,TGTGCCAGCAGCTTGATTGGTTTAGGTCGTATATCCTACGAGCAGTACTTC
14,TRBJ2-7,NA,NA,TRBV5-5,CASSLWQVGGEQYF,TGTGCCAGCAGCTTGTGGCAGGTTGGCGGGGAGCAGTACTTC
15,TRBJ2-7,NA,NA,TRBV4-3,CASSQDFRWAGEQYF,TGCGCCAGCAGCCAAGATTTCCGTTGGGCTGGCGAGCAGTACTTC
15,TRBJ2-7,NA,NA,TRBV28,CASSSPTGAAYEQYF,TGTGCCAGCAGCTCACCCACCGGGGCTGCCTACGAGCAGTACTTC
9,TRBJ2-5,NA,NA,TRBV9,CASGETQYF,TGTGCCAGCGGAGAGACCCAGTACTTC
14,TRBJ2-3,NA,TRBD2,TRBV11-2,CASSLTSATDTQYF,TGTGCCAGCAGCTTAACTAGCGCCACAGATACGCAGTATTTT
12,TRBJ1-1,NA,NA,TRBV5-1,CASSLTEGEAFF,TGCGCCAGCAGCTTGACGGAAGGTGAAGCTTTCTTT
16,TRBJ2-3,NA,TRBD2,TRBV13,CASSLLAGGSTDTQYF,TGTGCCAGCAGCTTGCTAGCGGGGGGTAGCACAGATACGCAGTATTTT
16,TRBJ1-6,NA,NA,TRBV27,CASSLALSSYNSPLHF,TGTGCCAGCAGTTTAGCCTTAAGCTCCTATAATTCACCCCTCCACTTT
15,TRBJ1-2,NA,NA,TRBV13,CASSLGRPAPYGYTF,TGTGCCAGCAGCTTAGGCCGGCCAGCACCCTATGGCTACACCTTC
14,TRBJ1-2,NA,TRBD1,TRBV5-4,CASSSGQTNYGYTF,TGTGCCAGCAGCTCGGGACAGACTAACTATGGCTACACCTTC
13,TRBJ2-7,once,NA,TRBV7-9,CASKVGGGLEEYF,TGTGCCAGCAAGGTGGGAGGGGGATTGGAAGAGTACTTC
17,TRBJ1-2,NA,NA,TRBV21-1,CASTKEVGTVWFGGYTF,TGTGCCAGCACCAAGGAGGTGGGGACGGTGTGGTTCGGTGGCTACACCTTC
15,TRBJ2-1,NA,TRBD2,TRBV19,CASSVLAGTYNEQFF,TGTGCCAGTAGTGTACTAGCGGGGACGTACAATGAGCAGTTCTTC
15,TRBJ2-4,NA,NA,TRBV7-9,CASSLDDVAENIQYF,TGTGCCAGCAGCTTAGACGATGTGGCGGAAAACATTCAGTACTTC
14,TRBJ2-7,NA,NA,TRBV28,CASRGVGGFVEQYF,TGTGCCAGCAGGGGCGTGGGGGGTTTTGTTGAGCAGTACTTC
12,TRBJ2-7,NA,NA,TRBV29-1,CSVEWGGQEQYF,TGCAGCGTTGAGTGGGGGGGGCAGGAGCAGTACTTC
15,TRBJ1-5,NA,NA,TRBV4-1,CASSPITGLNQPQHF,TGCGCCAGCAGCCCTATCACAGGGCTCAATCAGCCCCAGCATTTT
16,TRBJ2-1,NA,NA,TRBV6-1,CASSEMIGGRLNEQFF,TGTGCCAGCAGTGAAATGATTGGGGGGAGACTCAATGAGCAGTTCTTC
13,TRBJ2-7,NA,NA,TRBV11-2,CASSSPGGREQYF,TGTGCCAGCAGCTCCCCTGGAGGACGCGAGCAGTACTTC
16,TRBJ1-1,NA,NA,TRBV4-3,CASSQDLMEGNTEAFF,TGCGCCAGCAGCCAAGATCTGATGGAGGGGAACACTGAAGCTTTCTTT
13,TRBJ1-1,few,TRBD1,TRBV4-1,CASSHHGQVEAFF,TGCGCCAGCAGCCACCATGGACAGGTCGAGGCTTTCTTT
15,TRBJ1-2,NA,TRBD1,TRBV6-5,CASRESGTGTYGYTF,TGTGCCAGCAGGGAATCCGGGACAGGAACTTATGGCTACACCTTC
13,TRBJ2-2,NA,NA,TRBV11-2,CASSSGDTGELFF,TGTGCCAGCAGCTCGGGCGATACCGGGGAGCTGTTTTTT
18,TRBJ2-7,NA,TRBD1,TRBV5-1,CASSGRDRESPLSYEQYF,TGCGCCAGCAGCGGCCGGGACAGGGAATCTCCCCTCTCCTACGAGCAGTACTTC
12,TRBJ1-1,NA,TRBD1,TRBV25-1,CASYGPGQGAFF,TGTGCCAGCTATGGCCCGGGACAGGGAGCTTTCTTT
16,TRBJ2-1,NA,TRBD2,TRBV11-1,CASSFTGGSSYNEQFF,TGTGCCAGCAGCTTTACCGGGGGGAGCTCCTACAATGAGCAGTTCTTC
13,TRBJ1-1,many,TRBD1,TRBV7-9,CASRTGGYTEAFF,TGTGCCAGCAGGACAGGGGGGTACACTGAAGCTTTCTTT
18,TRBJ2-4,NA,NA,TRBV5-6,CASSLANGQPLAKNIQYF,TGTGCCAGCAGCTTGGCCAACGGACAGCCTCTAGCCAAAAACATTCAGTACTTC
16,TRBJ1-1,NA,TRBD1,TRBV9,CASSPPGQGASTEAFF,TGTGCCAGCAGCCCCCCGGGACAGGGGGCTAGCACTGAAGCTTTCTTT
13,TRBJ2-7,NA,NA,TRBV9,CASSAGPTYEQYF,TGTGCCAGCAGCGCGGGGCCAACCTACGAGCAGTACTTC
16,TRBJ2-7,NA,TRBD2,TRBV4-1,CASSQVSAGGAYEQYF,TGCGCCAGCAGCCAAGTGTCCGCGGGGGGTGCCTACGAGCAGTACTTC
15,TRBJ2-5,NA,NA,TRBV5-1,CASSLGQIIGETQYF,TGCGCCAGCAGCTTGGGACAGATTATAGGAGAGACCCAGTACTTC
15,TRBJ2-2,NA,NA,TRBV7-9,CASTWAGFYTGELFF,TGTGCCAGCACCTGGGCAGGGTTTTACACCGGGGAGCTGTTTTTT
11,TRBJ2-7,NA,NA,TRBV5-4,CASSLGIEQYF,TGTGCCAGCAGCTTGGGCATAGAGCAGTACTTC